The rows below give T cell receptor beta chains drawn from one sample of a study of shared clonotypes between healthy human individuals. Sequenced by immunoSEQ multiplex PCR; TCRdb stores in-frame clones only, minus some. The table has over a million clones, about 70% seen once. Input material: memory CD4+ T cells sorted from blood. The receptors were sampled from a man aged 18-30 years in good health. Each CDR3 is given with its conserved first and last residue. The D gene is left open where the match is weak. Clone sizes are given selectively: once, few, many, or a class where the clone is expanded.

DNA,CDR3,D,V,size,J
TGCGCCAGCAGCTTGGACAGGGAATTAGGCAAAAACATTCAGTACTTC,CASSLDRELGKNIQYF,-,TRBV5-1,-,TRBJ2-4
TGTGCCAGCAGGGCCGGGAGCTCCTATAATTCACCCCTCCACTTT,CASRAGSSYNSPLHF,-,TRBV6-5,few,TRBJ1-6
TGTGCCAGCAGCCGGCCCCAGGGGGACTATAATTCACCCCTCCACTTT,CASSRPQGDYNSPLHF,TRBD1,TRBV5-6,-,TRBJ1-6
TGTGCCTGGAGTGGACAGATTTATGGCTACACCTTC,CAWSGQIYGYTF,-,TRBV30,-,TRBJ1-2
TGTGCCAGCAGGGAAACCGGGACTAGCGGGAGCGGGGGTACGCAGTATTTT,CASRETGTSGSGGTQYF,TRBD2,TRBV2,-,TRBJ2-3
TGTGCCAGCAGTTTACTTGAGACAGGTGCCTCTGGAAACACCATATATTTT,CASSLLETGASGNTIYF,-,TRBV5-6,-,TRBJ1-3
TGTGCCAGCAGCTTTCAGGGGCCAAGCACTGAAGCTTTCTTT,CASSFQGPSTEAFF,-,TRBV11-3,-,TRBJ1-1
TGCAGCGTTGTGGATAGCGGAGAGTCGGATGAGCAGTTCTTC,CSVVDSGESDEQFF,-,TRBV29-1,-,TRBJ2-1
TGTGCCAGCAGCCCGAATCGGCTAGCGGGGGGGCTCTATAACTACGAGCAGTACTTC,CASSPNRLAGGLYNYEQYF,TRBD2,TRBV28,-,TRBJ2-7
TGTGCCAGCAGCGGGGGCCCAGACCCATCTAACTATGGCTACACCTTC,CASSGGPDPSNYGYTF,-,TRBV5-4,-,TRBJ1-2
TGTGCCAGCAGCCCGGGACAGGGTTTTAATGAGCAGTTCTTC,CASSPGQGFNEQFF,TRBD1,TRBV6-1,once,TRBJ2-1
TGTGCAAGTCGCTTTCCCCGGGTTGGCTATGGCTACACCTTC,CASRFPRVGYGYTF,-,TRBV12-2,-,TRBJ1-2
TGTGCCAGCAGCTTGGGGGCGGACCCATACGAGCAGTACTTC,CASSLGADPYEQYF,-,TRBV5-6,-,TRBJ2-7
TGTGCCAGCAGCTTATTGCCCGACTCTACTGAAGCTTTCTTT,CASSLLPDSTEAFF,-,TRBV7-9,-,TRBJ1-1
TGTGCTAGTGGTTTGGACAACACTGAAGCTTTCTTT,CASGLDNTEAFF,-,TRBV12-5,few,TRBJ1-1
TGCAGCATACTGCAAGGCTCTGAGCAGTTCTTC,CSILQGSEQFF,-,TRBV29-1,-,TRBJ2-1
TGTGCCAGCAGCTTAGGCGGGAAGTCCTACAATGAGCAGTTCTTC,CASSLGGKSYNEQFF,-,TRBV7-6,-,TRBJ2-1
TGTGCCAGCAGCCACTTAGGACAGTCAACTAATGAAAAACTGTTTTTT,CASSHLGQSTNEKLFF,-,TRBV14,-,TRBJ1-4
TGTGCCAGCAGTTCTGGACAGGGGGGCTATGGCTACACCTTC,CASSSGQGGYGYTF,TRBD1,TRBV6-5,-,TRBJ1-2
TGTGCCATCAGGCCGGGGACTCCTTACAATGAGCAGTTCTTC,CAIRPGTPYNEQFF,-,TRBV10-3,once,TRBJ2-1
TGTGCCAGCAGCTTGAACCCCACGGGTGGAGAGACCCAGTACTTC,CASSLNPTGGETQYF,-,TRBV5-5,once,TRBJ2-5
TGTGCCAGCAGTAGAATAGCGGGGGCGCTTGAGACCCAGTACTTC,CASSRIAGALETQYF,TRBD2,TRBV7-3,-,TRBJ2-5
TGTGCCACCCCAAAACCCCACGGGGCAGTTAACACCGGGGAGCTGTTTTTT,CATPKPHGAVNTGELFF,-,TRBV19,few,TRBJ2-2
TGTGCCAGTAGTGCCGGGACAGGGCTAAGGGGCAACACTGAAGCTTTCTTT,CASSAGTGLRGNTEAFF,TRBD1,TRBV19,-,TRBJ1-1
TGTGCCAGTAGTACGACAGGGAATGGGAATCAGCCCCAGCATTTT,CASSTTGNGNQPQHF,TRBD1,TRBV19,-,TRBJ1-5
TGTGCCAGCAGCTTAGGGGGCCGGGAGACCCAGTACTTC,CASSLGGRETQYF,-,TRBV7-8,-,TRBJ2-5
TGTGCCAGCCACCTCAGGGGGATTTCCTACGAGCAGTACTTC,CASHLRGISYEQYF,TRBD1,TRBV5-6,-,TRBJ2-7
TGTGCCTGGAGTCAGAACTATGGCTACACCTTC,CAWSQNYGYTF,-,TRBV30,few,TRBJ1-2
TGCGCCAGCAGCCCGGCCGTGGGCGGTACTAATGAAAAACTGTTTTTT,CASSPAVGGTNEKLFF,-,TRBV5-1,once,TRBJ1-4
TGTGCCAGTAGTAAAACAGATTGGGTAAACACCATATATTTT,CASSKTDWVNTIYF,-,TRBV19,-,TRBJ1-3
TGTGCCAGCAGCCGGCACGGGATTAATCAGCCCCAGCATTTT,CASSRHGINQPQHF,-,TRBV7-9,-,TRBJ1-5
TGTGCCAGCAGCGTAGGAGGAACCTACGAGCAGTACTTC,CASSVGGTYEQYF,-,TRBV9,-,TRBJ2-7
TGTGCCTGGACCCCCTCAAGGCCCGCCCGCGAGCAGTACTTC,CAWTPSRPAREQYF,-,TRBV30,-,TRBJ2-7
TGTGCCAGAGCTGCCGAGAAGAGTGGCTACACCTTC,CARAAEKSGYTF,-,TRBV19,few,TRBJ1-2
TGTGCCACCAGCAGAGGGGGGTTAGCTAACTATGGCTACACCTTC,CATSRGGLANYGYTF,-,TRBV15,-,TRBJ1-2
TGTGCCAGCAGCCCGACGTACGGAAACATTTCACCCCTCCACTTT,CASSPTYGNISPLHF,-,TRBV5-6,-,TRBJ1-6
TGTGCCAGCTCCCCGATCGTGTTGCCGCAGCTCGGGGGTAACATTCAGTACTTC,CASSPIVLPQLGGNIQYF,-,TRBV18,-,TRBJ2-4
TGTGCCAGCAGCCCGCGTTGGCTCGATCAAGAGACCCAGTACTTC,CASSPRWLDQETQYF,-,TRBV9,-,TRBJ2-5
TGCGCCAGCAGCGGGACTAGCGGGATCACAGATACGCAGTATTTT,CASSGTSGITDTQYF,TRBD2,TRBV5-1,-,TRBJ2-3
TGTGCCAGCAGCGGCTTGGCTCAAGAGACCCAGTACTTC,CASSGLAQETQYF,-,TRBV7-9,-,TRBJ2-5